Here is one T cell receptor (beta chain) with its context. Its antigen is as yet unknown. This entry comes from a study of T cells in women clearing cervical HPV infection. Study-wide context: Blood came at first lesion visit for cases, post-clearance for controls. Cases' blood sampling followed lesion detection by median around 23 weeks (90 to 200). General study results and limits: CIN3+ cases had significantly higher TCR richness than controls; evenness did not differ. Combining TCR richness with V gene abundances gave roughly 0.88 AUC.

Sequenced by immunoSEQ multiplex PCR; TCRdb stores in-frame clones only, minus some. The listing records about 15,000 clones. This sequence originates from a woman between 18 and 70 years old with a cervical HPV16 infection that either progressed to CIN3+ or cleared (not recorded which). Sequences were obtained from blood buffy coat.

Partial CDR3 DNA: TGTGCCAGCAGCTCCTTTAACGGGGAG. As protein: CASSSFNGE. The CDR3 in full is CASSSFNGELFF. This chain uses TRBV5-6 with TRBJ2-2; no clear D gene. From the germline J gene comes the end of the CDR3, since the read stops 3 residues before it. V was trimmed by 3 bases and J by 7 bases, leaving 7 bases between them. In germline, CDR1 is SGHDT, CDR2 YYEEEE. The CDR3 runs 12 residues.